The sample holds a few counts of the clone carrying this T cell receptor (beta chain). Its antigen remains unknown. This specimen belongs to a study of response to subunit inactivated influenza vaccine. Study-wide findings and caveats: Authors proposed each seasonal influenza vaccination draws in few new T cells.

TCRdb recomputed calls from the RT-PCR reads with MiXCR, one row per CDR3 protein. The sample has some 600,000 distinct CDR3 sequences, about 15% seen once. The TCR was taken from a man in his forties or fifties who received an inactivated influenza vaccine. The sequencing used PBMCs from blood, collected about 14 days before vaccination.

The CDR3 here is CASSVLLAGVGISSYNEQFF. CDR3 DNA: TGTGCCAGCAGTGTCCTCCTAGCGGGAGTAGGGATAAGCTCCTACAATGAGCAGTTCTTC. The chain joins TRBV6-1 to TRBJ2-1; 10 bases are a match to TRBD2. The germline CDR1 and CDR2 sequences are MNHNS and SASEGT. The CDR3 is made up of 20 amino acids. V lost 4 bases, J lost 0 bases, and 15 bases stayed unmatched.